This T cell receptor beta chain was sequenced during a study of T cell responses to AZD1222 COVID-19 vaccine. Whole-study results and caveats: The sample set comprised mostly white British donors with more females, and clonal diversity was possibly underestimated. Spike-specific TCR breadth and depth went up after people got two AZD1222 doses. Sampled repertoires all dated from after the peak T cell response.

TCRdb keeps only in-frame clones here, not all; method: immunoSEQ multiplex PCR. The sample has around 150,000 clones, 84% seen once; the top ten hold 4.1%. This CDR3 has 12 residues. CDR1 and CDR2 (germline): MDHEN, SYDVKM. V was clipped by 3 bases and J by 5 bases, with 7 bases between them. Details on this clone: The antigen remains undetermined.

The V and J genes are TRBV28 and TRBJ2-5; maybe TRBD2 (5 bases). The receptor was isolated from an adult in good health. The starting material was peripheral blood, obtained on day 0 of AZD1222 vaccination. CDR3 residues: CASSFRRETQYF. In DNA, the CDR3 is TGTGCCAGCAGTTTTAGGAGGGAGACCCAGTACTTC.